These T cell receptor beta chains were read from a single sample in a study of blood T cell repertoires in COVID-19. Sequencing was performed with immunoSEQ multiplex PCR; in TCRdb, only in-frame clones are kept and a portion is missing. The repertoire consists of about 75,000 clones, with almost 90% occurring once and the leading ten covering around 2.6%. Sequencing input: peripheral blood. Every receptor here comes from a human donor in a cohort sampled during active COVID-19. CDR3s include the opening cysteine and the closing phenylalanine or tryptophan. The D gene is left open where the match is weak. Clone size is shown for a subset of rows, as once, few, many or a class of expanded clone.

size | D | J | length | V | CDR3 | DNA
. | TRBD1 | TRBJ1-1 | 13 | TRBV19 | CASSIGTGAEAFF | TGTGCCAGTAGTATAGGGACAGGCGCTGAAGCTTTCTTT
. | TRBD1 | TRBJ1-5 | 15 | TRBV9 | CASSVGTGANQPQHF | TGTGCCAGCAGCGTCGGGACAGGAGCTAATCAGCCCCAGCATTTT
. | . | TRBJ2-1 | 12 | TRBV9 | CASSVPNNEQFF | TGTGCCAGCAGCGTACCTAACAATGAGCAGTTCTTC
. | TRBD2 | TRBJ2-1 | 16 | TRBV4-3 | CASSQHLAGGYNEQFF | TGCGCCAGCAGCCAGCACCTAGCGGGGGGCTACAATGAGCAGTTCTTC
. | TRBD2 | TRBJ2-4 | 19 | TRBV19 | CASSIGPILAGEAKNIQYF | TGTGCCAGTAGTATAGGGCCCATACTAGCGGGAGAGGCCAAAAACATTCAGTACTTC
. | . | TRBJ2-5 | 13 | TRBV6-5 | CASSPEIQETQYF | TGTGCCAGCAGCCCAGAAATCCAAGAGACCCAGTACTTC
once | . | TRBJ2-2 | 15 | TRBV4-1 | CASSQGGELTGELFF | TGCGCCAGCAGCCAAGGGGGAGAACTCACCGGGGAGCTGTTTTTT
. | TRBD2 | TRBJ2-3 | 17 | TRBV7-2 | CASSLQWLAGGGDTQYF | TGTGCCAGCAGCTTACAATGGCTAGCGGGGGGCGGAGATACGCAGTATTTT
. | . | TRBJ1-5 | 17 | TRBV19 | CASNTDTISYSNQPQHF | TGTGCCAGTAATACGGACACTATCAGTTATAGCAATCAGCCCCAGCATTTT
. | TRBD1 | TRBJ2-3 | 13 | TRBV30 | CAWSETGTDTQYF | TGTGCCTGGAGTGAGACAGGGACAGATACGCAGTATTTT
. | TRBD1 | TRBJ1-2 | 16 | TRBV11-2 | CASSLDSRQGGYGYTF | TGTGCCAGCAGCTTAGATTCGAGACAGGGGGGATATGGCTACACCTTC
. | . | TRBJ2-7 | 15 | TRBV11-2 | CASSFSRQATYEQYF | TGTGCCAGCAGCTTCTCTAGACAGGCCACCTACGAGCAGTACTTC
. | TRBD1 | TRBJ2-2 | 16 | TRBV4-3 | CASSQERTGGIGELFF | TGCGCCAGCAGCCAAGAACGGACAGGGGGGATCGGGGAGCTGTTTTTT
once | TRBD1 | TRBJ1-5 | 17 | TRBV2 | CASSSGQGYPSNQPQHF | TGTGCCAGCAGTTCGGGACAGGGCTACCCTAGCAATCAGCCCCAGCATTTT
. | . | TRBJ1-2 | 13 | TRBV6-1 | CASSDAGDYGYTF | TGTGCCAGCAGTGATGCGGGAGACTATGGCTACACCTTC
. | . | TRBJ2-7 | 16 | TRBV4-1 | CASSHQRLLIPYEQYF | TGCGCCAGCAGCCATCAGCGACTCCTTATACCTTACGAGCAGTACTTC
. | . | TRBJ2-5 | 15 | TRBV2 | CASSGFDREEETQYF | TGTGCCAGCAGTGGCTTCGACAGGGAGGAAGAGACCCAGTACTTC
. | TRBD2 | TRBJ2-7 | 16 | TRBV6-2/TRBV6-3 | CASSQPSGSVTYEQYF | TGTGCCAGCAGCCAACCCAGCGGGAGCGTCACCTACGAGCAGTACTTC
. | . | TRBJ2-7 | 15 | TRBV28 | CASSSTSNRSYEQYF | TGTGCCAGCAGTTCGACTAGTAATCGGTCCTACGAGCAGTACTTC
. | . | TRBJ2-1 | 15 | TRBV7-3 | CASSGGTNPNNEQFF | TGTGCCAGCAGCGGGGGGACCAATCCGAACAATGAGCAGTTCTTC
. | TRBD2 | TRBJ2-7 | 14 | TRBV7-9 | CASSSTSRSYEQYF | TGTGCCAGCAGCTCGACTAGCCGTTCCTACGAGCAGTACTTC
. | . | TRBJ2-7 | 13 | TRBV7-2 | CASSLVVDYEQYF | TGTGCCAGCAGCTTAGTTGTAGACTACGAGCAGTACTTC
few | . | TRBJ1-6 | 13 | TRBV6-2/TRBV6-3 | CASSYRRDSPLHF | TGTGCCAGCAGTTACAGGAGGGATTCACCCCTCCACTTT
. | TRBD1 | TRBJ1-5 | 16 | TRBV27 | CASSPLTGIGNQPQHF | TGTGCCAGCAGCCCCTTGACAGGGATTGGCAATCAGCCCCAGCATTTT
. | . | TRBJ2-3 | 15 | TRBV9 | CASSGQPKSTDTQYF | TGTGCCAGCAGCGGACAGCCGAAAAGCACAGATACGCAGTATTTT
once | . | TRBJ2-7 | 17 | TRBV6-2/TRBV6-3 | CASSTSFVRGGAYEQYF | TGTGCCAGCAGTACCTCCTTCGTTCGGGGTGGCGCCTACGAGCAGTACTTC
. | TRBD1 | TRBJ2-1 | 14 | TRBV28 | CASSPGTGDNEQFF | TGTGCCAGCAGCCCTGGGACAGGAGACAATGAGCAGTTCTTC
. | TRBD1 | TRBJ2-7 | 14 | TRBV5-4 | CASSSGGGTYEQYF | TGTGCCAGCAGCTCAGGGGGCGGTACCTACGAGCAGTACTTC
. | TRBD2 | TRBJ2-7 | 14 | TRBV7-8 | CASKTSGGPYEQYF | TGTGCCAGCAAGACTAGCGGGGGGCCCTACGAGCAGTACTTC
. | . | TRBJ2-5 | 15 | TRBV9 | CASSEHRGLGETQYF | TGTGCCAGCAGCGAGCACAGGGGACTCGGGGAGACCCAGTACTTC
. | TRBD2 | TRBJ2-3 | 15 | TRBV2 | CASRPTSGRADTQYF | TGTGCCAGCAGACCGACTAGCGGGAGAGCAGATACGCAGTATTTT
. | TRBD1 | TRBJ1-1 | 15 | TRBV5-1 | CASSPDRVQGTEAFF | TGCGCCAGCAGCCCTGACAGGGTGCAGGGGACTGAAGCTTTCTTT
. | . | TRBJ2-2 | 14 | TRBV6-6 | CASSYRQGNGELFF | TGTGCCAGCAGTTATCGGCAGGGGAACGGGGAGCTGTTTTTT
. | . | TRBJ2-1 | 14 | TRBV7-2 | CASSLAREPNEQFF | TGTGCCAGCAGCTTAGCGAGGGAACCCAATGAGCAGTTCTTC
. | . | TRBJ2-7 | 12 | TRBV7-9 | CASSYRQDEQYF | TGTGCCAGCAGCTACCGACAGGACGAGCAGTACTTC
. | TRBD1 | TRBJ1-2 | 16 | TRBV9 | CASSEPTGGISYGYTF | TGTGCCAGCAGCGAGCCTACAGGGGGAATTTCCTATGGCTACACCTTC
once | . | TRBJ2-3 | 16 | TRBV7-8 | CASSTGLSGGTDTQYF | TGTGCCAGCAGTACCGGTTTATCGGGAGGCACAGATACGCAGTATTTT
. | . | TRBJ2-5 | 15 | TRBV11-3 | CASSQSRGQQETQYF | TGTGCCAGCAGCCAATCGCGGGGGCAGCAAGAGACCCAGTACTTC
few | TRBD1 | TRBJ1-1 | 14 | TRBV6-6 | CASTLGDRNTEAFF | TGTGCCAGCACCTTGGGGGACAGGAACACTGAAGCTTTCTTT
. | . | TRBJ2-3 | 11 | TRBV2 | CASSNTDTQYF | TGTGCCAGCAGCAACACAGATACGCAGTATTTT
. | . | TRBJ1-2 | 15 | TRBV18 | CASSPPTGRSAGYTF | TGTGCCAGCTCACCACCTACAGGGAGAAGTGCGGGCTACACCTTC
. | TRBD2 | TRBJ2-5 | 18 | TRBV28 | CASSSRTSGRIKGETQYF | TGTGCCAGCAGTTCGCGGACTAGCGGGAGAATTAAGGGAGAGACCCAGTACTTC
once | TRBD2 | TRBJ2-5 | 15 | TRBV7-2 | CASSLGLAGRETQYF | TGTGCCAGCAGCTTAGGACTAGCGGGACGGGAGACCCAGTACTTC
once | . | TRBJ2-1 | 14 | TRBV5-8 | CASSLDPDYNEQFF | TGTGCCAGCAGCTTGGATCCAGACTACAATGAGCAGTTCTTC
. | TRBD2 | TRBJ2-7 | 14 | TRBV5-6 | CASSLRLAGGEQYF | TGTGCCAGCAGCTTGCGGCTAGCGGGGGGCGAGCAGTACTTC
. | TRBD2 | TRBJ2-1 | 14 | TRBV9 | CASSASGENNEQFF | TGTGCCAGCAGCGCTAGCGGGGAAAACAATGAGCAGTTCTTC
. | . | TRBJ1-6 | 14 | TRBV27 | CASSLRQANSPLHF | TGTGCCAGCAGTCTCCGACAGGCTAATTCACCCCTCCACTTT
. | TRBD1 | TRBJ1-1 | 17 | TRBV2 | CASSDGIWGQQNTEAFF | TGTGCCAGCAGTGATGGGATCTGGGGACAGCAGAACACTGAAGCTTTCTTT
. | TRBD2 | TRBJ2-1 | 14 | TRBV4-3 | CASSLGLAGYEQFF | TGCGCCAGCAGCCTGGGACTAGCGGGCTATGAGCAGTTCTTC
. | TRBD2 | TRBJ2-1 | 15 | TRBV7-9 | CASSLVRAGVNEQFF | TGTGCCAGCAGCTTAGTACGAGCGGGGGTAAATGAGCAGTTCTTC
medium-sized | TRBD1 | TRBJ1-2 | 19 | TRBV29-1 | CSVEDYILVGTGSLYGYTF | TGCAGCGTTGAAGATTACATATTAGTTGGGACAGGGAGCCTCTATGGCTACACCTTC
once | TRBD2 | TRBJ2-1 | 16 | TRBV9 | CASSVATSGVNNEQFF | TGTGCCAGCAGCGTAGCTACTAGCGGGGTGAACAATGAGCAGTTCTTC
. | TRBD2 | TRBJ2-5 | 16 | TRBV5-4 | CASSLVASGRGETQYF | TGTGCCAGCAGCTTGGTGGCTAGCGGGAGAGGAGAGACCCAGTACTTC
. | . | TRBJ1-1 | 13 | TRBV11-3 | CASSLGLNTEAFF | TGTGCCAGCAGCTTAGGGCTGAACACTGAAGCTTTCTTT
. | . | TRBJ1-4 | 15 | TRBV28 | CASSLLAGSNEKLFF | TGTGCCAGCAGTTTATTGGCGGGGTCTAATGAAAAACTGTTTTTT